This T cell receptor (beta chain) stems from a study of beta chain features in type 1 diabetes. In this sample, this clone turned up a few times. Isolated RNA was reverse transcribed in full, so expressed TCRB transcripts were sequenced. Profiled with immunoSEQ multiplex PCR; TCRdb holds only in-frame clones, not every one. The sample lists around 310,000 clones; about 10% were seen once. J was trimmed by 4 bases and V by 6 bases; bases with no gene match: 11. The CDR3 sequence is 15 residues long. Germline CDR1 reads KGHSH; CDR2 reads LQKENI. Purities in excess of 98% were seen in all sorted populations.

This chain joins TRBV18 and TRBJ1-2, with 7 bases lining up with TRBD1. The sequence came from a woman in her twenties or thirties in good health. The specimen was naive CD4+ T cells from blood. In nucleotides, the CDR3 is TGTGCCAGCTCCCCGTCTCAGGGGGAAACCTATGGCTACACCTTC. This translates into CASSPSQGETYGYTF. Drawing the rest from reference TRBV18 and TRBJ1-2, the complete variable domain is NAGVMQNPRHLVRRRGQEARLRCSPMKGHSHVYWYRQLPEEGLKFMVYLQKENIIDESGMPKERFSAEFPKEGPSILRIQQVVRGDSAAYFCASSPSQGETYGYTFGSGTRLTVV.